One TCR beta chain is described in this entry. Its antigen specificity is not known. No base quality values were provided; no much bigger clone lies one nucleotide off. The data stem from a study of T cell changes during pregnancy in multiple sclerosis (dated by TCRdb to between 2018 and 2021). In the study overall: The study looked at changes in the T cell repertoire across pregnancy in women with multiple sclerosis.

Receptors were amplified or captured by the immunoSEQ multiplex PCR assay. Not all clones reach the TCRdb copy of this immuneACCESS table, which keeps in-frame sequences only. Checked studies attribute under half of the gap to unresolved V genes and leave the rest unexplained. In all, the sample holds 70,000 to 95,000 clones, and about 93% of those were seen once. The biggest ten clones account for just over 2.5% of the sample. Sequenced material: peripheral blood, taken after pregnancy. This TCR was recovered from a female donor in good health, enrolled as a control in a pregnancy study.

This receptor carries the CDR3 CASSQDNPLSGGWNEQFF. The DNA reads as follows: TGTGCCAGCAGCCAAGACAACCCCCTTAGCGGGGGGTGGAATGAGCAGTTCTTC. This chain joins TRBV4-2 to TRBJ2-1, with 10 middle bases fitting TRBD2. There are 18 amino acids in the CDR3, from cysteine to phenylalanine inclusive. Of all the DNA, just the CDR3 is kept, 54 bases in frame from base 1. V is cut back by 0 bases and J by 7 bases, with 12 bases in the junction unmatched. The germline V gene supplies CDR1 LGHNA and CDR2 YNFKEQ.